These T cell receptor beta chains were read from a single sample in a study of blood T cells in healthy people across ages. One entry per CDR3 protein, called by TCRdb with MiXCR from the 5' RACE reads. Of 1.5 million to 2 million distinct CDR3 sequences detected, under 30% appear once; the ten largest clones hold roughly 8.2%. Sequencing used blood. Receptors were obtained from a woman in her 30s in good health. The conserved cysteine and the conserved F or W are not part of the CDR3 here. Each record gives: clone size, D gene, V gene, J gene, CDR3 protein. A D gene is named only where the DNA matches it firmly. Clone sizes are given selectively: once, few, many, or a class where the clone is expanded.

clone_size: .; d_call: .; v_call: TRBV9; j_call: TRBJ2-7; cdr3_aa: ASSASDYNEQY
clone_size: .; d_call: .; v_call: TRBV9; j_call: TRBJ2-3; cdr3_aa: ANSVGSLSTDTQY
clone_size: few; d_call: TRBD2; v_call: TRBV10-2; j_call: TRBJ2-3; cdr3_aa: ASSYLGGRTTDTQY
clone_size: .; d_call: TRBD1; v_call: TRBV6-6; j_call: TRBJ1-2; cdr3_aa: ASSSDRGRRYGYT
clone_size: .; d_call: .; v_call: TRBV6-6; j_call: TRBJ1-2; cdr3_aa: ASSHVRAQGNYGCT
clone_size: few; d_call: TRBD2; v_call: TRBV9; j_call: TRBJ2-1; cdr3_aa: ASSGLAGGNNEQF
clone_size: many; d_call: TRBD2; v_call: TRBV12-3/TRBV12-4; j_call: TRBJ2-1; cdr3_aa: ASCRGSSYNEQF
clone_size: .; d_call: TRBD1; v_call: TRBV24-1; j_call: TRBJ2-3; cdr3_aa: ATSDLRDRGSTDTQY
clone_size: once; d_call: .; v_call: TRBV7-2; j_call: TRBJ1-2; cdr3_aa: TSSLVARDNYGYT
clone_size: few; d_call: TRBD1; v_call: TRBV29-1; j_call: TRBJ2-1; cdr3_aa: SAGQGYEQF
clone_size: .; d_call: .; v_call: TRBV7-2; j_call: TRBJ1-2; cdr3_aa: ASSHSSVPYGYT
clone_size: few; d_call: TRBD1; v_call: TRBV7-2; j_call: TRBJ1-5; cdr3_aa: ASSLLDRGFGQPQH
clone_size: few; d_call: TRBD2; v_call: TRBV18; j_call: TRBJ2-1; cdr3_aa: ASSPSGTSGGWHEQF
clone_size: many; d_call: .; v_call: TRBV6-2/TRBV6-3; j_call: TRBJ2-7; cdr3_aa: ASSPTFLTPHEQY
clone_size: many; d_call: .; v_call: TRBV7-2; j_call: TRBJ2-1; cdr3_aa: ASSFADRRVEF
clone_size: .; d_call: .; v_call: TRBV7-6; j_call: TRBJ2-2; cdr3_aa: ASSLGPGVGTGELF
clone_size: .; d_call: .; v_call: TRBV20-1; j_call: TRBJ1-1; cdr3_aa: SARTVGINTEAF
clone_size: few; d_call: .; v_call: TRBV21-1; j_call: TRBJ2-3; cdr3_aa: ASSKVGDLHTDTQY
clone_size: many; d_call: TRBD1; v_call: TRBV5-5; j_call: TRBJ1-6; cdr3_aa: ASSLSGTGANSPLH
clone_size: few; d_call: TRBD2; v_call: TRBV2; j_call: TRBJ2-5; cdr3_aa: ASSEWAPGGLQETQY
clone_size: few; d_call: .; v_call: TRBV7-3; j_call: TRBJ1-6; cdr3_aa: ASSANLHSPLH
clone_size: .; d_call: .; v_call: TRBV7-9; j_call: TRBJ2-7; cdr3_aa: ASSPRDGNRGYEQY
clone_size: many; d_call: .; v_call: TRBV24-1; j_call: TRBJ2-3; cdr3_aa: ATSESSFTTQY
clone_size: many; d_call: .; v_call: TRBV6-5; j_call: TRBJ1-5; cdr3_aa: ASSPGAGNQPQH
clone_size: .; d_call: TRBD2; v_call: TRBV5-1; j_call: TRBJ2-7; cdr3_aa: ASSRAGVSHEQY
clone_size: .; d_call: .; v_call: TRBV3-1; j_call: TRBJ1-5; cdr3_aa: ASSQKPLRTSGAQPQH
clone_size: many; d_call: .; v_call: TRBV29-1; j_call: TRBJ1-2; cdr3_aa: SVDPTGGGYT
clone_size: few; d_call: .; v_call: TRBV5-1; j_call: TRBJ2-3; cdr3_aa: ASSLEAGGADTQY
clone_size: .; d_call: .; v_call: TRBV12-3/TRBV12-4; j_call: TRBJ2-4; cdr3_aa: ASSLQAQNIQY
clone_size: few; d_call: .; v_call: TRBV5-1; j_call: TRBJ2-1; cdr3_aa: ASGARNEQF
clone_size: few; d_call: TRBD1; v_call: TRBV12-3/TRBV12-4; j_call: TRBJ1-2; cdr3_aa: ASLPQGARGYT
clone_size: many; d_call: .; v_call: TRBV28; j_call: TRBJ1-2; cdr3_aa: ASSLAGVYGYT
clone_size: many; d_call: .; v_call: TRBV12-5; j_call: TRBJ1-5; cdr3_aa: ASGYRHGQPQH
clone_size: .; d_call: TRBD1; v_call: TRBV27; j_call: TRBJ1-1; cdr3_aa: ASSTRQGPTEAF
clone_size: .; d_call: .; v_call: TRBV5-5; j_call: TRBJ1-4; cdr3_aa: ASSPIPGPFEKLF
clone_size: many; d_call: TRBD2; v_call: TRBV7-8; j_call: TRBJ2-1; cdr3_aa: ASSLESSGRGEQF
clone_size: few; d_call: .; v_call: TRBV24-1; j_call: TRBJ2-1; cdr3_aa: ATSDRDGGPTGEQF
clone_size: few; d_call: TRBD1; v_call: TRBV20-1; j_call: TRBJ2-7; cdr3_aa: SAGGQGRNYEQY
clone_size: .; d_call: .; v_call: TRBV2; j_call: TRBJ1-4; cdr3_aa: ASNDPLGEKLF
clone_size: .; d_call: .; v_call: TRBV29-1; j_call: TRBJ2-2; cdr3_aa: SVVLAVTPGELF
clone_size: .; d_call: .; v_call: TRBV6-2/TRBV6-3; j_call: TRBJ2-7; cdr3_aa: ASSLEGPLREQY
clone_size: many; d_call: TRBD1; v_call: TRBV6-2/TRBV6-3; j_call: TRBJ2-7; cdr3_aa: ASRPGQGNSYEQY
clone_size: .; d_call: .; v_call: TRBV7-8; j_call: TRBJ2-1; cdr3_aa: ASSLIPFGESSYNEQF
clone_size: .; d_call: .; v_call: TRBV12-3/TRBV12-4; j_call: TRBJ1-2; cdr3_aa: ASSHRTATDGYT
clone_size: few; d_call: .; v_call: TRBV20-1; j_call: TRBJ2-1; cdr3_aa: SARVPGINNEQF
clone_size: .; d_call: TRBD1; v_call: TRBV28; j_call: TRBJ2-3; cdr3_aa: ASTLTGRADTQY
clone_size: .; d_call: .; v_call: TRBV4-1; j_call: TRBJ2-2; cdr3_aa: ASRGGVNTGELF
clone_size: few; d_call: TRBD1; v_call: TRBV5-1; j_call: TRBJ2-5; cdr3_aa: ASSGGDRYQETQY
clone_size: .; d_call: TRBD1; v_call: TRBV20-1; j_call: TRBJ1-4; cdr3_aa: SAVDRVATNEKLF
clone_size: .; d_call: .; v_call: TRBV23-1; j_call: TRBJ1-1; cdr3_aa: ASSPDF
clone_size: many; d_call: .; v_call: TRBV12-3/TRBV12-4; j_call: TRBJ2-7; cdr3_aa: ASSLGTTEQY
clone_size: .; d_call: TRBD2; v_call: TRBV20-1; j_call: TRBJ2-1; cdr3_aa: SARRGSKGNEQF
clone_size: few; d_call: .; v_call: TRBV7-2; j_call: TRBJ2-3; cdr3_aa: ASSPSSPSTDTQY
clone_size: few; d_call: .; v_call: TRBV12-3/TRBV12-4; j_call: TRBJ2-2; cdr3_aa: ASSLGSAINTGELF
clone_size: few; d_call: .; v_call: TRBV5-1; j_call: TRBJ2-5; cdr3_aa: ASSYPMYGALEETQY
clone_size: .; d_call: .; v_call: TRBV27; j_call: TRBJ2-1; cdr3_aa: ASSFPRPNEQF
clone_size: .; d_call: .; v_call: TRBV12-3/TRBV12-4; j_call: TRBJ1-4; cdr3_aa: ASSFRDGGATNEKLF
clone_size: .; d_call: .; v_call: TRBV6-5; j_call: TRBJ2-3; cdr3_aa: ASSRTVTDTQY